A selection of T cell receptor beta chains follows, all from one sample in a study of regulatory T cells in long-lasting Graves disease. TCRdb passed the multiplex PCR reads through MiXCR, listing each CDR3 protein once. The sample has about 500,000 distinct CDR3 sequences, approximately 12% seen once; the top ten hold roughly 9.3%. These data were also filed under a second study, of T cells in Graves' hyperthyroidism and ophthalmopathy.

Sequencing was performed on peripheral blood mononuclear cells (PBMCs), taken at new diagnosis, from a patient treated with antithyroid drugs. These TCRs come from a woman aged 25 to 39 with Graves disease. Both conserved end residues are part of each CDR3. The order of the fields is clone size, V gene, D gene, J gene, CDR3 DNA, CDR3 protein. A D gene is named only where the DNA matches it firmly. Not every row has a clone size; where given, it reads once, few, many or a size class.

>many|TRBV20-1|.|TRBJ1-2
TGCAGTGCTAGAGGACTTCCTAACTATGGCTACACCTTC
CSARGLPNYGYTF
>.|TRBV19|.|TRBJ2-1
TGTGCCTCCCAGCCCAGGGGTCGGGGCTCCTACAATGAGCAGTTCTTC
CASQPRGRGSYNEQFF
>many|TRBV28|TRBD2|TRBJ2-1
TGTGCCAGCAGTCCCACTAGCGGGAGATCTTTCTTGGGGAATGAGCAGTTCTTC
CASSPTSGRSFLGNEQFF
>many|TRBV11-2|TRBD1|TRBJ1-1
TGTGCCAGCAGCTTAGCGACAGGGCGAGCTTTCTTT
CASSLATGRAFF
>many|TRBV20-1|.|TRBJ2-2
TGCAGTGCTAGAGGGGTGGCAGCGAACACCGGGGAGCTGTTTTTT
CSARGVAANTGELFF
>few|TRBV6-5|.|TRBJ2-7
TGTGCCAGCAGTTACGTTCCTCCTCCGAACCAGTACTTC
CASSYVPPPNQYF
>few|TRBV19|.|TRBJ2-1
TGTGCCAGTAGTACTTACAGTAGCTCCTACAATGAGCAGTTCTTC
CASSTYSSSYNEQFF
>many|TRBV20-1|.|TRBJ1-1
TGCAGGGTGGGGGGGCGCCGAACTGAAGCTTTCTTT
CRVGGRRTEAFF
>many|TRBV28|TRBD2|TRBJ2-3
TGTGCCAGCAGTTTAGAGCCTAGCGGGATTGATACGCAGTATTTT
CASSLEPSGIDTQYF
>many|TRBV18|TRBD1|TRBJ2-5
TGTGCCAGCTCACCTCCGACAGGGGGAAAAGAGACCCAGTACTTC
CASSPPTGGKETQYF
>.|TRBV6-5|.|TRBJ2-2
TGTGCCAGCAGTTACCGAGGGGCGGGAACAGGCACCGGGGAGCTGTTTTTT
CASSYRGAGTGTGELFF
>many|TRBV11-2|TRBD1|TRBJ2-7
TGTGCCAGCAGCTTAGATCATCTCCGAGACAGGGGATCCTACGAGCAGTACTTC
CASSLDHLRDRGSYEQYF
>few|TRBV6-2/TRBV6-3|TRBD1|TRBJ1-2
TGTGCCAGCTTGGGACAGGGTGTAAAGTTCGGCTACACCTTC
CASLGQGVKFGYTF
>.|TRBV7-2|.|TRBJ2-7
TGTGCCAGCAGCCCCGACTTCGTACTGGATCCCTACGAGCAGTACTTC
CASSPDFVLDPYEQYF
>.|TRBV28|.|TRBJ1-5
TGTGCCAGCAGTTTCCGTTTGGGTATCAATCAGCCCCAGCATTTT
CASSFRLGINQPQHF
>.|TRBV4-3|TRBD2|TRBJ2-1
TGCGCCAGCAGCCAGGCGGGAGGAATCCTGTTCTTC
CASSQAGGILFF
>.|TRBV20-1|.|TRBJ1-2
TGCAGTGCTAGAGCGGCAGGGCGGTATGGCTACACCTTC
CSARAAGRYGYTF
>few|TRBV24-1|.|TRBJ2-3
TGTGCCACCAGTGACGGGTGGGCGCAGTATTTT
CATSDGWAQYF
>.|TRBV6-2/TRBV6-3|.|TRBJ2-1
TGTGCCAGCAGTTACTCGACAGAACAATACAATGAGCAGTTCTTC
CASSYSTEQYNEQFF
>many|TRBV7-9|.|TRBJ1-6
TGTGCCAGCAGCCTTGCTCCACCCCTCCACTTT
CASSLAPPLHF
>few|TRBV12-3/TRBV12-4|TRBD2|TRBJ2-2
TGTGCCAGCCCCTATGGGGGGGACACCGGGGAGCTGTTTTTT
CASPYGGDTGELFF
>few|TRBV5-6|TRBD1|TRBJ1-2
TGTGCCAGCAGCTGGGGGACAGGGATCTATGGCTACACCTTC
CASSWGTGIYGYTF
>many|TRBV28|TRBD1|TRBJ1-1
TGTGCCAGCAGTTTACTACAGGGGAGCGAGAACACTGAAGCTTTCTTT
CASSLLQGSENTEAFF
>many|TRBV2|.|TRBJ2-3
TGTGCCAGCCATTACAGGGCCCTCACAGATACGCAGTATTTT
CASHYRALTDTQYF
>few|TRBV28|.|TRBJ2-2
TGTGCCAGCAGTCGAGGTGGCGCGGCCGGGGAGCTGTTTTTT
CASSRGGAAGELFF
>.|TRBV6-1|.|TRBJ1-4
TGTGCCAGCAGCCCCACCCAACAGGGAGAAAAACTGTTTTTT
CASSPTQQGEKLFF
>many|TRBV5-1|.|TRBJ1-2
TGCGCCAGCAGCTTGGAAGGCAGTCTATATGGCTACACCTTC
CASSLEGSLYGYTF
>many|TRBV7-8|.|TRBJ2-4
TGTGCCAGCAGCTTAGCAGCCTCGGGGAACATTCAGTACTTC
CASSLAASGNIQYF
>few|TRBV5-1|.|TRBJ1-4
TGCGCCAGCAGCCAGGAGGGACAAGGAAAACTGTTTTTT
CASSQEGQGKLFF
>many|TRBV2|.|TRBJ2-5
TGTGCCAGCCGCTCCCGGGACGGCGAAGAGACCCAGTACTTC
CASRSRDGEETQYF
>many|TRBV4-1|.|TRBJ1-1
TGCGCCAGCAGCCAATTTTGGGGAGTCACGAAGGGAGCTTTCTTT
CASSQFWGVTKGAFF
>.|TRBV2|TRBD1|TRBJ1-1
TGTGCCAGCAGTGCCGGGACAGGGGTAGCTTTCTTT
CASSAGTGVAFF
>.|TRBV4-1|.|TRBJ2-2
TGCGCCAGCAGCCAAGGGAGTATGTACGCAGTCTACGGGGAGCTGTTTTTT
CASSQGSMYAVYGELFF
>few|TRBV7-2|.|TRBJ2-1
TGTGCCAGCAGTTATGTTGCTAATGAGCAGTTCTTC
CASSYVANEQFF
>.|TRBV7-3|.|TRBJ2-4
TGTGCCAGCAGCCTGGGTTCACAGGCCAAAAACATTCAGTACTTC
CASSLGSQAKNIQYF
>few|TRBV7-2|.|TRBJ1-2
TGTGCCAGCAGCTTAGCTCGGGCTGACTATGGCTACACCTTC
CASSLARADYGYTF
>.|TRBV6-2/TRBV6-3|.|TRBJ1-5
TGTGCCAGCAACAAGGGGAATGGGGGCAATCAGCCCCAGCATTTT
CASNKGNGGNQPQHF
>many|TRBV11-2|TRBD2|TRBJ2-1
TGTGCCAGCAGGCAAGGTCTGCGGGAGCATCGGTTCTTC
CASRQGLREHRFF